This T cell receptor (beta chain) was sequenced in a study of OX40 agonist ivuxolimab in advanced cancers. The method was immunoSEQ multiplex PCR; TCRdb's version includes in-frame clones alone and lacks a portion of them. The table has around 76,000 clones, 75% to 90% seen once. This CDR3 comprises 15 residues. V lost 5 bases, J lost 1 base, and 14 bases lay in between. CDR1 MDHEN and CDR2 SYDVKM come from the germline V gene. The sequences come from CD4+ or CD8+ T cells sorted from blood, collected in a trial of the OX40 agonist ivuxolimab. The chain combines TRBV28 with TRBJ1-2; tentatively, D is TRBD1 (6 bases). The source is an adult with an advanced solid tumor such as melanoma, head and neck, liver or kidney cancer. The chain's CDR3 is CASSPYRDHNYGYTF. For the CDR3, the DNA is TGTGCCAGCAGTCCATACAGGGATCATAACTATGGCTACACCTTC.